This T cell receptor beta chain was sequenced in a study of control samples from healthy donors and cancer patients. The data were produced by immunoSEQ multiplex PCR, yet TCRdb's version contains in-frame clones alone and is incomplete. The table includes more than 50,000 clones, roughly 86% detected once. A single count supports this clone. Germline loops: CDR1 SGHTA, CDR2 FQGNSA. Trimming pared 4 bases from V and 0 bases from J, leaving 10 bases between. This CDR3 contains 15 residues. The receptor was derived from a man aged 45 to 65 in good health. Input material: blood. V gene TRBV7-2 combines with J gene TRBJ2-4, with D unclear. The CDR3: CASSSSVLAKNIQYF. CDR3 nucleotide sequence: TGTGCCAGCAGCTCATCAGTACTAGCCAAAAACATTCAGTACTTC.